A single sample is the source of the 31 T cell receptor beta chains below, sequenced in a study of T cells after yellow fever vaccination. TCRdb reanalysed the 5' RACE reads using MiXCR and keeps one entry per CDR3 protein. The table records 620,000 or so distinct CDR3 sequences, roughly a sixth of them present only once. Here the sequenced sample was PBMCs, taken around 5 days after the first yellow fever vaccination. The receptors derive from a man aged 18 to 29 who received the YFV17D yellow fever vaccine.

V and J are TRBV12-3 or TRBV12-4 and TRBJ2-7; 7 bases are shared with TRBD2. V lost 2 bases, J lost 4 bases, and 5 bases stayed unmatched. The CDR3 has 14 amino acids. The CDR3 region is CASSLNSGEYEQYF. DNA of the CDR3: TGTGCCAGCAGTTTAAACAGCGGGGAATACGAGCAGTACTTC.

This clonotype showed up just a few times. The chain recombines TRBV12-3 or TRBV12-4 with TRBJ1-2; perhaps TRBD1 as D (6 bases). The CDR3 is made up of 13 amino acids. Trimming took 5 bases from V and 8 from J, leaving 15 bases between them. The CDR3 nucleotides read TGTGCCAGCAGTCCAGGGACATCTCGGGGCTACACCTTC. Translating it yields CASSPGTSRGYTF.

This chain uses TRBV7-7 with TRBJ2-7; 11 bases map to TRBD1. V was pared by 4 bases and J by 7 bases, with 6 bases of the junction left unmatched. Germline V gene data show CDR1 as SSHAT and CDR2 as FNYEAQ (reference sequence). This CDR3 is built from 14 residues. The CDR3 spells CASSSGQGAREQYF. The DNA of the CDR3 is TGTGCCAGCAGCTCAGGACAGGGGGCGAGAGAGCAGTACTTC.

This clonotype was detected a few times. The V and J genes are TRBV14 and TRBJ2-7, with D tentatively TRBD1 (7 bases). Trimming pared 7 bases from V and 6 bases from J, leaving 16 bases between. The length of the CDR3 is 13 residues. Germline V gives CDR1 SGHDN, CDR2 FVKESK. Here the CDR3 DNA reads TGTGCCAGCACCCGTGGACAGGAGGGCGAGCAGTACTTC. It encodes CASTRGQEGEQYF. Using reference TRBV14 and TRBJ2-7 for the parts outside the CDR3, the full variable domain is EAGVTQFPSHSVIEKGQTVTLRCDPISGHDNLYWYRRVMGKEIKFLLHFVKESKQDESGMPNNRFLAERTGGTYSTLKVQPAELEDSGVYFCASTRGQEGEQYFGPGTRLTVT.

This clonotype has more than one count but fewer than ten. This CDR3 reads CSARARVGPGANEQYF. The CDR3 DNA follows: TGCAGTGCTAGAGCCCGGGTAGGGCCCGGGGCGAACGAGCAGTACTTC. The V and J genes are TRBV20-1 and TRBJ2-7; D is perhaps TRBD1 or TRBD2 (5 bases each). V lost 1 base and J 5 bases, leaving 21 bases between the germline ends. From germline, CDR1 is DFQATT and CDR2 SNEGSKA (reference sequence). The CDR3 is 16 amino acids.

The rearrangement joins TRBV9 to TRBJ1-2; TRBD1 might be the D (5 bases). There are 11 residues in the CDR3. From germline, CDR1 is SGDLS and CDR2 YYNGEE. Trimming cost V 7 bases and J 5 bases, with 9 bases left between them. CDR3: CASEGRYGYTF. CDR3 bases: TGTGCCAGCGAGGGGCGATATGGCTACACCTTC.

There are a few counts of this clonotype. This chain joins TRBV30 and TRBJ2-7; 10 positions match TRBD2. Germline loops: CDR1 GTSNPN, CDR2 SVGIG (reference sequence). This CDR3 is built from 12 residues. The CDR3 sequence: CGASGGLYEQYF. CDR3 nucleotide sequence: TGTGGAGCTAGCGGGGGTCTATACGAGCAGTACTTC.

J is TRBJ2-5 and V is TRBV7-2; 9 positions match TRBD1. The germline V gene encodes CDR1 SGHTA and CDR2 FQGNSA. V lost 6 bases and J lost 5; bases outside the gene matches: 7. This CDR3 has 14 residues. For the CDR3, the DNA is TGTGCCAGCAGTTCACAGGGGGCGGCGGAGACCCAGTACTTC. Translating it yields CASSSQGAAETQYF.

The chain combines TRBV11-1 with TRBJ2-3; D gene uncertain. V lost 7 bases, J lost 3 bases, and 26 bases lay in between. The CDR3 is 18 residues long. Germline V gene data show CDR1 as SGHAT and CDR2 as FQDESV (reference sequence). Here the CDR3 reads CASIQTSPRPRRTDTQYF. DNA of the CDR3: TGTGCCAGCATCCAAACGTCTCCCCGGCCCAGACGTACAGATACGCAGTATTTT.

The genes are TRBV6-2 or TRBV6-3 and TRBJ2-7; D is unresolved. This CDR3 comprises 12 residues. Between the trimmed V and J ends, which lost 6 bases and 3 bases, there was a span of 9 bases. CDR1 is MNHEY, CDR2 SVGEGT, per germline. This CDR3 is CASRGFGYEQYV. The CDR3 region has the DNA TGTGCCAGCAGGGGCTTCGGCTACGAGCAGTACGTC.

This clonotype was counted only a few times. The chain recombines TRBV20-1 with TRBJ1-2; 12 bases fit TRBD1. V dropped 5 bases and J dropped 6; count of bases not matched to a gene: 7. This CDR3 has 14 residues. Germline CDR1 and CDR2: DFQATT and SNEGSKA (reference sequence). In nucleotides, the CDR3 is TGCAGTGCTGGGACAGGGGGCCTTTCGGATGGCTACACCTTC. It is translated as CSAGTGGLSDGYTF.

For the CDR3, the DNA is TGTGCCAGCAGCTTAGCGTTGAGGTCAGATACGCAGTATTTT. Its translation is CASSLALRSDTQYF. The gene calls are TRBV7-4 and TRBJ2-3; D ambiguous. The CDR3 spans 14 residues. V lost 0 bases and J lost 4, with 8 bases in between. The germline V gene encodes CDR1 SGHVT and CDR2 SQSDAQ.

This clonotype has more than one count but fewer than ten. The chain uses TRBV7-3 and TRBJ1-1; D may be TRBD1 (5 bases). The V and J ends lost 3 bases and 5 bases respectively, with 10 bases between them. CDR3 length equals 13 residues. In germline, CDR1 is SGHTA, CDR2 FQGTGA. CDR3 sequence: CASSFTKGTEAFF. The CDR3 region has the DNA TGTGCCAGCAGCTTCACAAAGGGGACTGAAGCTTTCTTT.

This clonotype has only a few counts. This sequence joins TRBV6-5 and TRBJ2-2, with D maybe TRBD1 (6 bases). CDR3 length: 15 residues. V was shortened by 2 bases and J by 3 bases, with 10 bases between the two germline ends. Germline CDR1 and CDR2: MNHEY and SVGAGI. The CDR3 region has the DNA TGTGCCAGCAGTTACGTACAGGGCGACACCGGGGAGCTGTTTTTT. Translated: CASSYVQGDTGELFF.

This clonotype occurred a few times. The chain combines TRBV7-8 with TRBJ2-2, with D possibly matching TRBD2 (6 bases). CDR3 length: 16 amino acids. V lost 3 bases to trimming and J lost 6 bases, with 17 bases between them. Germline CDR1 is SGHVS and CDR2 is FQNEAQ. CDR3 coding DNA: TGTGCCAGCAGCTTGGGGTCCGGGGGTTGGGCCGGGGAGCTGTTTTTT. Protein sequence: CASSLGSGGWAGELFF. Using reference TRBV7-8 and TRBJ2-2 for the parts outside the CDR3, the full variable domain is GAGVSQSPRYKVAKRGQDVALRCDPISGHVSLFWYQQALGQGPEFLTYFQNEAQLDKSGLPSDRFFAERPEGSVSTLKIQRTQQEDSAVYLCASSLGSGGWAGELFFGEGSRLTVL.

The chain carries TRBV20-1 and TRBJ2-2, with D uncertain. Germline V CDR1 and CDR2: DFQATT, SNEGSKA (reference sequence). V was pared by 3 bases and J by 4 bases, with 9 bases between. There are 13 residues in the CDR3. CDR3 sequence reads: CSARKPFTGELFF. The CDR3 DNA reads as TGCAGTGCTAGGAAGCCTTTCACCGGGGAGCTGTTTTTT.

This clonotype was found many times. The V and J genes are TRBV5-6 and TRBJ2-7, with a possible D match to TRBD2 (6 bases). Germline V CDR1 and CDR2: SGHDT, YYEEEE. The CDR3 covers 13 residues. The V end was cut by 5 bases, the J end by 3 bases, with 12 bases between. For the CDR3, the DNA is TGTGCCAGCAGTCCCTCCGGGAGCTACGAGCAGTACGTC. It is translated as CASSPSGSYEQYV.

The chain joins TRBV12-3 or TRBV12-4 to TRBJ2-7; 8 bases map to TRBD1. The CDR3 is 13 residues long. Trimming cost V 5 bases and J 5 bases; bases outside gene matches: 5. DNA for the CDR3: TGTGCCAGCAGTCCGGACAGGGTCCACGAGCAGTACTTC. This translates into CASSPDRVHEQYF.

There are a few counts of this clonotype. The CDR3 is CATSDGYGYTF. In DNA, the CDR3 is TGTGCCACCAGTGATGGCTATGGCTACACCTTC. V and J are TRBV24-1 and TRBJ1-2; D is undetermined. The V and J ends lost 3 bases and 4 bases respectively, with 2 bases between them. The CDR3 length is 11 residues. Germline assignment: CDR1 KGHDR and CDR2 SFDVKD.

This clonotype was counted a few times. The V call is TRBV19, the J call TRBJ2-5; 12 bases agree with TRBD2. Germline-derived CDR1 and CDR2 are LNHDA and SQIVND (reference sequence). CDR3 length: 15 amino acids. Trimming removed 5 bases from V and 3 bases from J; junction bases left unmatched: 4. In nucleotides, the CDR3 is TGTGCCAGTAGTGCCCGACTAGCGGGGGAAGAGACCCAGTACTTC. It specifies CASSARLAGEETQYF.

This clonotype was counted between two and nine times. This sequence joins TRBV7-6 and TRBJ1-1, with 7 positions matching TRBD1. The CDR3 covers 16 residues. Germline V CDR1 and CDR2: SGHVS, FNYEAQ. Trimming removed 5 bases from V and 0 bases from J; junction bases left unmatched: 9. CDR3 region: CASSIRDRLMNTEAFF. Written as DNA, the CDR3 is TGTGCCAGCAGCATCCGGGACAGACTAATGAACACTGAAGCTTTCTTT.

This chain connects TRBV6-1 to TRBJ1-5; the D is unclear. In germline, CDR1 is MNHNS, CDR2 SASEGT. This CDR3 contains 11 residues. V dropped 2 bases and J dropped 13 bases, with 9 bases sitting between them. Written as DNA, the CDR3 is TGTGCCAGCAGTGAATCACGATCTCAGCATTTT. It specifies CASSESRSQHF.

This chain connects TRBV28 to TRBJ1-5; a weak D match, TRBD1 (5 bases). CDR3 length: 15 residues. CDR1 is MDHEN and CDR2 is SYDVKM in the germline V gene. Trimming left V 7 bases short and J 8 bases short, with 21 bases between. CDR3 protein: CASNPAGTVPEPQHF. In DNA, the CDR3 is TGTGCCAGCAACCCAGCGGGGACGGTACCGGAGCCCCAGCATTTT.

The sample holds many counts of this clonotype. The CDR3 nucleotides read TGCAGCTCCAAGAGGGGACCAGGGGACGACCTTGAAGCTTTCTTT. The encoded protein is CSSKRGPGDDLEAFF. The rearrangement joins TRBV29-1 to TRBJ1-1, with D tentatively TRBD1 (6 bases). Between the trimmed V and J ends, which lost 8 bases and 7 bases, there was a span of 26 bases. CDR1 is SQVTM, CDR2 ANQGSEA, per germline. CDR3 length equals 15 residues.

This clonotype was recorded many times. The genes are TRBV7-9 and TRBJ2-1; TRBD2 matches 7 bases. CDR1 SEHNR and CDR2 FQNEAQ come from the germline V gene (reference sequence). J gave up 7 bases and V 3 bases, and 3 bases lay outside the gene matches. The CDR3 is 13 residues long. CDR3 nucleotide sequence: TGTGCCAGCAGCTTGGGGGGGGTTAATGAGCAGTTCTTC. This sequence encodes CASSLGGVNEQFF.

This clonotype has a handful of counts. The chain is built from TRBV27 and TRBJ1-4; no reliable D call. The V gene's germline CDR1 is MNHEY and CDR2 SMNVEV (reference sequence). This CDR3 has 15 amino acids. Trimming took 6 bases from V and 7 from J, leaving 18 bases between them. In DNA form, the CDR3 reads TGTGCCAGCAGACCCCGCCGCGGGGTGGGTGAAAAACTGTTTTTT. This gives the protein CASRPRRGVGEKLFF.

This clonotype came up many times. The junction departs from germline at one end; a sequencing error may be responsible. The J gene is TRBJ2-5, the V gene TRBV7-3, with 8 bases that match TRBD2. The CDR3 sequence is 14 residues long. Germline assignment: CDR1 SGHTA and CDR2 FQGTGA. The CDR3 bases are TGCGCCAGCAGCTTGAGCGGGGGCAAAGAGACCCAGTACTTC. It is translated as CASSLSGGKETQYF.

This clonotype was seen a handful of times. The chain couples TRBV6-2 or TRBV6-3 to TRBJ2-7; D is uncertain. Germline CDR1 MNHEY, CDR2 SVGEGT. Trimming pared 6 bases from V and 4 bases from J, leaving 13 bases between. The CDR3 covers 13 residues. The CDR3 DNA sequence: TGTGCCAGCAGGGGTTTGAACACGTACGAGCAGTACGTC. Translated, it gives CASRGLNTYEQYV.

Here the CDR3 DNA reads TGTGCCAGCAGCAACACAGGGCATACTGAAGCTTTCTTT. It translates to CASSNTGHTEAFF. The chain uses TRBV6-6 and TRBJ1-1; a possible D gene is TRBD1 (6 bases). The length of the CDR3 is 13 residues. Germline-derived CDR1 and CDR2 are MNHNY and SVGAGI (reference sequence). Trimming took off 6 bases at V and 5 bases at J, with 13 bases between the two ends.

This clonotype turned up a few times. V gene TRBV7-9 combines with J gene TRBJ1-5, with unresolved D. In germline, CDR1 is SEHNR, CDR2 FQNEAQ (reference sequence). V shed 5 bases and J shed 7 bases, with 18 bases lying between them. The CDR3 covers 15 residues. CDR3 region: CASSPGETMLQPQHF. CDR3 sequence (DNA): TGTGCCAGCAGCCCCGGGGAGACCATGTTGCAGCCCCAGCATTTT.

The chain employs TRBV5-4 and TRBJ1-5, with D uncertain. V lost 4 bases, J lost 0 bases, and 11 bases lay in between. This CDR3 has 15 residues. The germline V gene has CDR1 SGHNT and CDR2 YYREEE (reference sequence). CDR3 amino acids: CASSISPYSNQPQHF. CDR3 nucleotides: TGTGCCAGCAGCATCTCTCCCTATAGCAATCAGCCCCAGCATTTT.